These 22 T cell receptor beta chains were all obtained from the same sample, sequenced in a study of CD8+ T cells in alopecia areata. cDNA reverse transcribed from extracted RNA served as the sequencing template. Assay: immunoSEQ multiplex PCR; the TCRdb copy retains only in-frame clones and omits some. The table has 200,000 or so clones, more than 45% seen once; the top ten hold 0.45%. The sequenced sample was CD4+ T cells sorted from blood, obtained at week 0. These receptor sequences come from a human donor with alopecia areata.

The chain joins TRBV5-1 to TRBJ2-5; 7 bases fit TRBD2. Trimming at V came to 0 bases and at J to 5 bases, leaving 4 bases not matched to a gene. CDR3 length: 14 residues. Germline V CDR1 and CDR2: SGHRS, YFSETQ. CDR3 sequence: CASSLGEGRETQYF. The CDR3 DNA is TGCGCCAGCAGCTTGGGGGAGGGCCGCGAGACCCAGTACTTC.

The chain joins TRBV9 to TRBJ2-3; TRBD2 matches at 9 bases. In germline, CDR1 is SGDLS, CDR2 YYNGEE. V trimming: 3 bases; J trimming: 1 base; junction bases outside the gene matches: 3. This CDR3 spans 15 amino acids. The CDR3 region is CASSERGDGTDTQYF. DNA for the CDR3: TGTGCCAGCAGCGAGCGGGGGGATGGCACAGATACGCAGTATTTT.

The rearrangement links TRBV7-2 to TRBJ2-7; D may be TRBD2 (5 bases). The CDR3 totals 14 residues. Germline V lookup: CDR1 SGHTA, CDR2 FQGNSA. V lost 5 bases and J lost 1, with 12 bases in between. CDR3 sequence reads: CASSPRTYSYEQYF. Written as DNA, the CDR3 is TGTGCCAGCAGCCCCCGGACTTATTCCTACGAGCAGTACTTC.

The chain joins TRBV29-1 to TRBJ2-1; TRBD1 matches 8 bases. V gave up 4 bases and J gave up 8 bases; unmatched junction bases: 7. Germline assignment: CDR1 SQVTM and CDR2 ANQGSEA. CDR3 length: 13 amino acids. CDR3 amino acids: CSVAGQGLHEQFF. DNA of the CDR3: TGCAGCGTTGCTGGACAGGGTCTCCATGAGCAGTTCTTC.

This clone was picked up a small number of times. The V gene is TRBV5-1, the J gene TRBJ2-1, with TRBD2 identical over 10 bases. With 4 bases clipped from V and 0 bases from J, the junction kept 22 bases outside the gene matches. The CDR3 runs to 22 residues. Germline CDR1 SGHRS, CDR2 YFSETQ. CDR3 bases: TGCGCCAGCAGCCCGCAGACAGGGGCCTTGCGTAGCGGGGGGAGCTCCTACAATGAGCAGTTCTTC. As protein: CASSPQTGALRSGGSSYNEQFF.

This chain joins TRBV28 and TRBJ2-7; D gene uncertain. V was pared by 4 bases and J by 4 bases, with 14 bases between. CDR3 length: 14 amino acids. Germline V gene lookup returns CDR1 MDHEN and CDR2 SYDVKM. The CDR3, as DNA: TGTGCCAGCAGTTCGGGTGGATTTAGATACGAGCAGTACTTC. Translated, it gives CASSSGGFRYEQYF.

CDR3 region: CSVEETPTDTQYF. In DNA, the CDR3 is TGCAGCGTTGAGGAGACCCCCACAGATACGCAGTATTTT. This rearrangement joins TRBV29-1 to TRBJ2-3; D uncertain. The length of the CDR3 is 13 residues. In germline, CDR1 is SQVTM, CDR2 ANQGSEA. V lost 3 bases and J 2 bases, leaving 9 bases between the germline ends.

V gene TRBV4-1 combines with J gene TRBJ2-7, with D unresolved. Trimming removed 6 bases at V and 1 base at J, with 13 bases between. The CDR3 covers 14 residues. Germline V lookup: CDR1 MGHRA, CDR2 YSYEKL. CDR3 in amino acids: CASRRPGNSYEQYF. The CDR3, as DNA: TGCGCCAGCAGGCGCCCCGGCAATTCCTACGAGCAGTACTTC.

This clone was seen only a few times. The V and J genes are TRBV5-5 and TRBJ1-2, with D unclear. This CDR3 is built from 12 residues. CDR1 is SGHKS and CDR2 is YYEKEE in the germline V gene (reference sequence). V gave up 2 bases and J gave up 6 bases, with 8 bases separating them. For the CDR3, the DNA is TGTGCCAGCAGCTTATCCCGGGATGGCTACACCTTC. Protein product: CASSLSRDGYTF.

The genes are TRBV5-4 and TRBJ2-3; the D is unclear. The V end was cut by 3 bases, the J end by 3 bases, with 11 bases between. CDR3 length equals 14 residues. CDR1 SGHNT and CDR2 YYREEE come from the germline V gene (reference sequence). Here the CDR3 DNA reads TGTGCCAGCAGCTCCACCGAGACTACAGATACGCAGTATTTT. Protein product: CASSSTETTDTQYF.

The CDR3 sequence: CASSQMTGSLSGANVLTF. CDR3 coding DNA: TGTGCCAGCAGCCAGATGACAGGCTCTCTCTCTGGGGCCAACGTCCTGACTTTC. V usage is TRBV27 and J usage is TRBJ2-6, with a possible D match to TRBD1 (6 bases). The V end was cut by 6 bases, the J end by 0 bases, with 18 bases between. In germline, CDR1 is MNHEY, CDR2 SMNVEV (reference sequence). The length of the CDR3 is 18 residues.

V usage is TRBV29-1 and J usage is TRBJ1-4; TRBD1 agrees at 8 bases. V shed 4 bases and J 7 bases; nucleotides not matched to a gene: 5. This CDR3 is built from 13 residues. Per germline, CDR1 SQVTM and CDR2 ANQGSEA. For the CDR3, the DNA is TGCAGCGTTGGGGACCAGGGGGCTGAAAAACTGTTTTTT. It specifies CSVGDQGAEKLFF.

This chain connects TRBV29-1 to TRBJ2-7; tentative D call: TRBD1 (6 bases). This CDR3 contains 12 residues. Trimming removed 6 bases from V and 4 bases from J, with 13 bases in between. In germline, CDR1 is SQVTM, CDR2 ANQGSEA. CDR3 sequence reads: CSVKLQGYEQYF. For the CDR3, the DNA is TGCAGCGTGAAACTACAGGGATACGAGCAGTACTTC.

The genes are TRBV2 and TRBJ1-2, with D hard to call. The CDR3 consists of 13 residues. Trimming took 2 bases from V and 5 from J, leaving 9 bases between them. Germline V gene lookup returns CDR1 SNHLY and CDR2 FYNNEI. The chain's CDR3 is CASSEQQTYGYTF. The CDR3 DNA is TGTGCCAGCAGTGAACAACAGACGTATGGCTACACCTTC. The entire variable domain, with the rest obtained from reference TRBV2 and TRBJ1-2, is as follows: EPEVTQTPSHQVTQMGQEVILRCVPISNHLYFYWYRQILGQKVEFLVSFYNNEISEKSEIFDDQFSVERPDGSNFTLKIRSTKLEDSAMYFCASSEQQTYGYTFGSGTRLTVV.

This chain links TRBV7-3 with TRBJ1-6, with TRBD1 as a possible D gene (5 bases). Looked up from germline, CDR1 is SGHTA and CDR2 is FQGTGA. The CDR3 spans 15 residues. V was shortened by 5 bases and J by 8 bases, with 16 bases between the two germline ends. CDR3 region: CASSNDRGFHSPLHF. CDR3 sequence (DNA): TGTGCCAGCAGCAATGATCGGGGCTTCCATTCACCCCTCCACTTT. The full variable domain, completed using reference TRBV7-3 and TRBJ1-6, is GAGVSQTPSNKVTEKGKYVELRCDPISGHTALYWYRQSLGQGPEFLIYFQGTGAADDSGLPNDRFFAVRPEGSVSTLKIQRTERGDSAVYLCASSNDRGFHSPLHFGNGTRLTVT.

The V gene is TRBV30, the J gene TRBJ1-1; 9 nucleotides agree with TRBD1. Losses at the gene ends were 0 bases for V and 4 bases for J; bases not matched to a gene: 0. The CDR3 runs to 13 residues. Germline loops: CDR1 GTSNPN, CDR2 SVGIG (reference sequence). The CDR3 nucleotides read TGTGCCTGGAGTGTACAGGGGGCCACTGAAGCTTTCTTT. Translating it yields CAWSVQGATEAFF.

The J gene is TRBJ2-3, the V gene TRBV11-2; possibly TRBD2 for D (6 bases). This CDR3 is built from 15 residues. Trimming left V 3 bases short and J 1 base short, with 11 bases between. Germline values: CDR1 SGHAT, CDR2 FQNNGV. CDR3: CASSFGGLGTDTQYF. For the CDR3, the DNA is TGTGCCAGCAGCTTCGGGGGTTTAGGCACAGATACGCAGTATTTT.

The V gene is TRBV5-1, the J gene TRBJ2-4, with D maybe TRBD2 (6 bases). The CDR3 runs to 15 residues. Trimming took off 3 bases at V and 0 bases at J, with 10 bases between the two ends. CDR1 and CDR2 (germline): SGHRS, YFSETQ. The CDR3: CASSSGGAAKNIQYF. For the CDR3, the DNA is TGCGCCAGCAGCTCCGGCGGGGCAGCCAAAAACATTCAGTACTTC. The full variable domain, with the rest looked up from reference TRBV5-1 and TRBJ2-4, is KAGVTQTPRYLIKTRGQQVTLSCSPISGHRSVSWYQQTPGQGLQFLFEYFSETQRNKGNFPGRFSGRQFSNSRSEMNVSTLELGDSALYLCASSSGGAAKNIQYFGAGTRLSVL.

This rearrangement joins TRBV6-6 to TRBJ1-1; D remains ambiguous. Germline V gene data show CDR1 as MNHNY and CDR2 as SVGAGI (reference sequence). CDR3 size: 12 residues. Deletions cut 6 bases from V and 6 bases from J, with 11 bases between. The CDR3, as DNA: TGTGCCAGCAGCTTGTGGGGTCCTGAAGCTTTCTTT. Protein sequence: CASSLWGPEAFF.

J is TRBJ2-5 and V is TRBV5-4; D unclear. The CDR3 totals 14 residues. Trimming left V 4 bases short and J 5 bases short, with 15 bases between. Per germline, CDR1 SGHNT and CDR2 YYREEE (reference sequence). The CDR3 protein is CASSTDWGKETQYF. DNA of the CDR3: TGTGCCAGCAGCACTGACTGGGGAAAGGAGACCCAGTACTTC.

This clone was counted many times. The chain links TRBV19 to TRBJ2-6; 11 nucleotides line up with TRBD1. Germline CDR1 reads LNHDA; CDR2 reads SQIVND (reference sequence). The CDR3 runs to 16 residues. The CDR3 DNA is TGTGCAGTGGGGGACAGGGGGTCATCTGGGGCCAACGTCCTGACTTTC. As protein: CAVGDRGSSGANVLTF.

The chain employs TRBV25-1 and TRBJ2-1; TRBD1 matches at 7 bases. This CDR3 comprises 15 residues. After removal of 3 bases from V and 7 bases from J, the junction contained 9 bases not matched to a gene. Per the germline V gene, CDR1 is MGHDK and CDR2 is SYGVNS. CDR3 nucleotides: TGTGCCAGCAGTGACGCATCAGGGACAGCGAATGAGCAGTTCTTC. Protein: CASSDASGTANEQFF. Variable domain in full (rest from reference TRBV25-1 and TRBJ2-1): EADIYQTPRYLVIGTGKKITLECSQTMGHDKMYWYQQDPGMELHLIHYSYGVNSTEKGDLSSESTVSRIRTEHFPLTLESARPSHTSQYLCASSDASGTANEQFFGPGTRLTVL.